The following is a T cell receptor beta chain sequence with its context. The antigen is not known. The sample originates from a study of blood T cells in healthy people across ages. Germline V gene data show CDR1 as SGHVS and CDR2 as FNYEAQ. CDR3 size: 16 residues. Between the trimmed V and J ends, which lost 5 bases and 1 base, there was a span of 18 bases. Total RNA, at least 6 micrograms per sample, came from PBMCs. With a J-beta primer mix and a sample-barcoded 5' primer, a second PCR ran about 7 to 12 cycles. Every single cDNA molecule received a tag from a template-switch adaptor with 12 random nucleotides. TCRdb analysed the 5' RACE reads with MiXCR anew, one entry per CDR3 protein. This table holds about 1,600,000 distinct CDR3 sequences, roughly 45% found once. Findings of the study overall: Versus aged donors, long-lived donors had higher diversity and more naive CD4+ cells.

The clonotype comes from a woman between 18 and 30 years old in good health. The sequenced sample consisted of blood. The V and J genes are TRBV7-6 and TRBJ2-7; D is unresolved. Written as DNA, the CDR3 is TGTGCCAGCAGCCGAAACCCCCTCGACACTTCCTACGAGCAGTACTTC. It yields the protein CASSRNPLDTSYEQYF.